Listed here is a single TCR beta chain. Its antigen is unidentified. This specimen belongs to a study of response to subunit inactivated influenza vaccine. General study points: Each seasonal flu vaccination may recruit only limited new T cells, authors suggested.

Germline V CDR1 and CDR2: MNHEY, SVGAGI. The CDR3 has 14 residues. V shed 0 bases, J shed 7 bases, and the junction held 5 bases outside the gene matches. Each CDR3 protein gets one entry after TCRdb re-called the RT-PCR reads with MiXCR. The repertoire has about 800,000 distinct CDR3 sequences, 20% to 25% of them found once; the top ten carry about 9.4%. The sample consisted of PBMCs from blood, taken about 5 days after vaccination. The V gene is TRBV6-5, the J gene TRBJ2-7, with TRBD1 matching over 8 bases. The clonotype comes from a man aged 50 or older who received an inactivated influenza vaccine. CDR3 in amino acids: CASSYSQGVGEQYF. The CDR3 bases are TGTGCCAGCAGTTACTCACAGGGGGTCGGGGAGCAGTACTTC.